The clone carrying this T cell receptor beta chain appeared a few times. The antigen is undetermined. The data stem from a study of OX40 agonist ivuxolimab in advanced cancers. Study at large: Patients received the agonistic anti-OX40 (CD134) antibody ivuxolimab. Dose-escalation subjects each had hepatocellular carcinoma, melanoma, renal cell or head and neck cancer. The study's findings and limits: The investigators did not determine what antigen specificity the expanded peripheral T cells had.

At baseline, cycle 4 day 1, and cycle 7 day 1, blood was sampled. Produced via immunoSEQ multiplex PCR; TCRdb's table is partial and in-frame only. The profile shows about 70,000 clones, around 88% of them singletons. The CDR3 consists of 18 residues. Germline V gives CDR1 LNHDA, CDR2 SQIVND (reference sequence). V trimming: 2 bases; J trimming: 0 bases; junction bases outside the gene matches: 6. This chain links TRBV19 with TRBJ2-2; 10 bases align to TRBD2. The TCR sequence derives from an adult with an advanced solid tumor such as melanoma, head and neck, liver or kidney cancer. The input for sequencing was CD4+ or CD8+ T cells sorted from blood, taken in a trial of the OX40 agonist ivuxolimab. CDR3 region: CASSIKGLAHANTGELFF. The CDR3, as DNA: TGTGCCAGTAGTATAAAGGGACTAGCGCACGCGAACACCGGGGAGCTGTTTTTT.